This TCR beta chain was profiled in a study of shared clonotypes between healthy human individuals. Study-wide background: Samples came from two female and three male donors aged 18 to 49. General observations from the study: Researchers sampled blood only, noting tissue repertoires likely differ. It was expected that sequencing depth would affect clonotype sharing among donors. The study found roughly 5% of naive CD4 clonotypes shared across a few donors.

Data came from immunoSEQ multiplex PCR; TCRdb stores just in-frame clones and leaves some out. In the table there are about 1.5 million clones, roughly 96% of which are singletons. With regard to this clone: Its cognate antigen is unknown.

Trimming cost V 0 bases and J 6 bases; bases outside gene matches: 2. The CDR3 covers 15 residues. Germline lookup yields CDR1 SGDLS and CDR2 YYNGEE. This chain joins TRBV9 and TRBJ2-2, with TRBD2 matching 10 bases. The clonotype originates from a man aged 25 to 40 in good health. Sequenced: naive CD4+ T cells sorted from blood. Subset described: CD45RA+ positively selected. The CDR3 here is CASSVVSGRAGELFF. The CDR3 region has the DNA TGTGCCAGCAGCGTAGTGAGCGGGAGGGCCGGGGAGCTGTTTTTT.